This is a list of T cell receptor beta chains from one sample in a study of CD8+CD57+ T cells in acquired aplastic anemia. TCRdb recomputed calls from the reads with MiXCR, one row per CDR3 protein. The top ten clones hold 10% to 15% of a sample with around 190,000 distinct CDR3 sequences, approximately 48% of them seen once. Sequenced sample: sorted CD4+, CD8+, or CD8+CD57+ T cells (not recorded which) from PBMCs. These receptors all stem from a human donor with aplastic anemia. The CDR3 runs from the conserved cysteine through the conserved F or W. The D gene is left open where the match is weak. Size values are once, few and many counts, or a class for expanded clones, and some rows have none.

j_gene | abundance | d_gene | v_gene | CDR3nt | CDR3aa
TRBJ1-1 | few | - | TRBV2 | TGTGCCAGCAGTGAAGGGGAGTCCAACACTGAAGCTTTCTTT | CASSEGESNTEAFF
TRBJ1-1 | - | - | TRBV7-2 | TGTGCCAGCAGCTTCGGACGGCGGCGTGGCACTGAAGCTTTCTTT | CASSFGRRRGTEAFF
TRBJ1-4 | - | TRBD1 | TRBV15 | TGTGCCACCAGCCTTTTGGGACAGGATAATGAAAAACTGTTTTTT | CATSLLGQDNEKLFF
TRBJ1-1 | - | - | TRBV10-3 | TGTGCCATCAGTGAATTTGGCACCAACACTGAAGCTTTCTTT | CAISEFGTNTEAFF
TRBJ1-2 | many | - | TRBV5-1 | TGCGCCAGCAGGGAGATTAGTGACTGGGCCGGTCGGTATGGCTACACCTTC | CASREISDWAGRYGYTF
TRBJ2-7 | - | - | TRBV7-2 | TGTGCCAGCAGCTTAGAACCAGGTCGCTACGAGCAGTACTTC | CASSLEPGRYEQYF
TRBJ2-7 | - | TRBD1 | TRBV10-3 | TGTGCCATCAGTGAGTCGACCCGGGACAGCCAGGGGTCCTACGAGCAGTACTTC | CAISESTRDSQGSYEQYF
TRBJ2-7 | - | - | TRBV12-3/TRBV12-4 | TGTGCCAGCAGGCTTGGCGCACAGGGTACCAACGAGCAGTACTTC | CASRLGAQGTNEQYF
TRBJ2-5 | once | TRBD1 | TRBV10-3 | TGTGCCATCAGCCGGACAGGGGCCGTGGAAGAGACCCAGTACTTC | CAISRTGAVEETQYF
TRBJ1-2 | many | - | TRBV18 | TGTGCCAGCTCACCCAGGGCGTCAGATGGCTACACCTTC | CASSPRASDGYTF
TRBJ2-1 | - | TRBD1 | TRBV11-1 | TGTGCCAGCAGGTTGGGACAGGGATCCCACAATGAGCAGTTCTTC | CASRLGQGSHNEQFF
TRBJ1-1 | - | - | TRBV29-1 | TGCAGCGTAACCAGGCAGGGGACTGAAGCTTTCTTT | CSVTRQGTEAFF
TRBJ2-7 | many | - | TRBV2 | TGTGCCAGCAGTGTCCAACTTGAGGGAGAGCAGTACTTC | CASSVQLEGEQYF
TRBJ2-5 | - | - | TRBV2 | TGTGCCAGCAGCGGAGGCGGAGGGGAGACGGAGACCCAGTACTTC | CASSGGGGETETQYF
TRBJ2-3 | - | TRBD1 | TRBV10-3 | TGTGCCACCCGGGACAGCGGCGGTGGCACAGATACGCAGTATTTT | CATRDSGGGTDTQYF
TRBJ1-1 | - | - | TRBV10-3 | TGTGCCATCAGCCCGAGGATGAACACTGAAGCTTTCTTT | CAISPRMNTEAFF
TRBJ2-1 | - | - | TRBV12-3/TRBV12-4 | TGTGCCAGCAGCCTGGGACTGCCCAATGAGCAGTTCTTC | CASSLGLPNEQFF
TRBJ2-5 | - | - | TRBV7-8 | TGTGCCAGCAGGGACCTAGGGGGGGAGACCCAGTACTTC | CASRDLGGETQYF
TRBJ2-1 | - | - | TRBV10-1 | TGCGCCAGCAGTGAGTCAGTAGCTGGGGGCAATGAGCAGTTCTTC | CASSESVAGGNEQFF
TRBJ1-2 | many | - | TRBV7-9 | TGTGCCAGCAGCTTAATGGCAGGGACTAACTATGGCTACACCTTC | CASSLMAGTNYGYTF
TRBJ2-6 | - | TRBD1 | TRBV3-1 | TGTGCCAGCAGCCAAAGGACAGGGAGCGTATTTGGGGCCAACGTCCTGACTTTC | CASSQRTGSVFGANVLTF
TRBJ2-7 | many | - | TRBV13 | TGTGCCAGCACCCCAGTTAGGGGGTCCTCCTACGAGCAGTACTTC | CASTPVRGSSYEQYF
TRBJ2-2 | once | - | TRBV6-1 | TGTGCCAGCAGTGAATCCGCCACCACGATGAACACCGGGGAGCTGTTTTTT | CASSESATTMNTGELFF
TRBJ1-1 | many | - | TRBV20-1 | TGCAGTGCTAAAAAGGCCACTGAAGCTTTCTTT | CSAKKATEAFF
TRBJ2-2 | many | - | TRBV5-1 | TGCGCCAGCAGCTTGGGGCCGGAGGGAGCGAACACCGGGGAGCTGTTTTTT | CASSLGPEGANTGELFF
TRBJ1-3 | - | - | TRBV5-1 | TGCGCCAGCTCTGTGGACCAGGCAATCTCTGGAAACACCATATATTTT | CASSVDQAISGNTIYF
TRBJ1-1 | many | TRBD1 | TRBV7-2 | TGTGCCAGCAGCTCCGCCGGGACAGCGAACACTGAAGCTTTCTTT | CASSSAGTANTEAFF
TRBJ2-1 | - | - | TRBV7-7 | TGTGCTAGCAGCACCAGACTAAAGGATGAGCAGTTCTTC | CASSTRLKDEQFF
TRBJ1-2 | once | - | TRBV20-1 | TGCAGTGCTAGAGGGGACACCGGCTATGGCTACACCTTC | CSARGDTGYGYTF
TRBJ2-2 | - | - | TRBV25-1 | TGTGCCAGCAGTCCTCCGGGGGTTGCCGGGGAGCTGTTTTTT | CASSPPGVAGELFF